The clone carrying this TCR beta chain was counted a few times. Its cognate antigen is unknown. Germline and junction disagree at one end, which may indicate a read error. This entry comes from a study of cytomegalovirus exposure and HLA in healthy donors. Overall study results and limits: Among CMV-associated TCR beta chains, most appeared HLA-restricted in a later analysis. The number of N-insertions in an Asian-associated ancestry cluster was reportedly below the approximately 700-donor mean in a later analysis. The listing of 150 to 200 TCR beta chains classed them as cytomegalovirus-associated.

The PCR ran on 60 Vbeta and 13 Jbeta primers. Some clones are missing from TCRdb's copy, which holds only in-frame ones; the method was immunoSEQ multiplex PCR. This table has 150,000 to 200,000 clones, more than 75% appearing once. The sample was PBMCs. This receptor was identified in a woman aged 45-65 years in good health and CMV-seronegative.

The CDR3 DNA reads as TGTGCTAGCAGCTTAGGGACTAATCAGCCCCAGCATTTT. Translating it yields CASSLGTNQPQHF. V and J are TRBV7-7 and TRBJ1-5, with TRBD1 as a possible D gene (5 bases). Germline values: CDR1 SSHAT, CDR2 FNYEAQ (reference sequence). There are 13 residues in the CDR3.